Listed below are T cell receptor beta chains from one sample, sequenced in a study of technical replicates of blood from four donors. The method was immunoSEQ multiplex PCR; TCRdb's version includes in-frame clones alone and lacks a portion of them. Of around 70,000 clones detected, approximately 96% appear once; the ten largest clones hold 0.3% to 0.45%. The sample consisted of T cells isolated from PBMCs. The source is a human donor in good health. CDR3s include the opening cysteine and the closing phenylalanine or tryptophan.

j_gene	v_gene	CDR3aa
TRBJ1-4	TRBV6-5	CASSREGNNEKLFF
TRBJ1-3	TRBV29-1	CSVGRGNTIYF
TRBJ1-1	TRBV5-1	CASSQAGTYTEAFF
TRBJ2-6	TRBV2	CASRVFRGPSSGANVLTF
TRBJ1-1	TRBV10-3	CAIRGTGETEAFF
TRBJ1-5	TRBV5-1	CASSPGQGSQPQHF
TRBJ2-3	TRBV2	CASSDASGGTDTQYF
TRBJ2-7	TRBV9	CASSAGTGNEQYF
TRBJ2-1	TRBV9	CASSTSGDNEQFF
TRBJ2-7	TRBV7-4	CASSQGGQGLGQYF
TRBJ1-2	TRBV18	CASSPLADLGAGYTF
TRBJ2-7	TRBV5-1	CASSLVPQTYEQYF
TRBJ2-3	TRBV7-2	CASSFQLAGNPDTQYF
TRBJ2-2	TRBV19	CASGTSGKRTGELFF
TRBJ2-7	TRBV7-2	CASSELKWTERKYF
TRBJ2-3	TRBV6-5	CASSYSSRADTQYF
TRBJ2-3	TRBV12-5	CASKGASTDTQYF